A selection of T cell receptor beta chains follows, all from one sample in a study of glioma-infiltrating T cells. TCRdb recomputed calls from the multiplex PCR reads with MiXCR, one row per CDR3 protein. The repertoire includes some 90,000 distinct CDR3 sequences, roughly 39% of them detected once, and more than 30% sits in the top ten. The specimen sequenced was glioma tissue, nonneoplastic brain tissue, or PBMCs (not recorded which). These receptors were taken from a human donor with low-grade glioma or glioblastoma, undergoing nonglioma brain surgery, or in good health (not recorded which). Both conserved end residues are part of each CDR3. Each record gives: clone size, D gene, V gene, J gene, CDR3 protein, CDR3 DNA. A D gene is named only where the DNA matches it firmly. Size tells how often a clone was seen (once, few, many) or the class of an expanded clone, and some rows leave it out.

NA	NA	TRBV28	TRBJ2-1	CASSPSPRKAGQFF	TGTGCCAGCAGTCCGAGCCCACGTAAGGCTGGGCAGTTCTTC
many	NA	TRBV12-3/TRBV12-4	TRBJ2-3	CASSPTESDTQYF	TGTGCCAGCAGTCCGACAGAATCAGATACGCAGTATTTT
many	TRBD2	TRBV10-3	TRBJ2-1	CAISESGGGQDEQFF	TGTGCCATCAGTGAGTCGGGGGGGGGTCAGGATGAGCAGTTCTTC
many	TRBD1	TRBV25-1	TRBJ1-5	CASSFRDRVTGQPQHF	TGTGCCAGCAGTTTTCGGGACAGGGTGACGGGTCAGCCCCAGCATTTT
many	TRBD1	TRBV18	TRBJ2-1	CASSPGQGNNEQFF	TGTGCCAGCAGCCCGGGACAGGGAAACAATGAGCAGTTCTTC
many	NA	TRBV4-1	TRBJ2-7	CASSQEGWYEQYF	TGCGCCAGCAGCCAAGAAGGCTGGTACGAGCAGTACTTC
NA	TRBD1	TRBV6-5	TRBJ2-1	CASSYDRGLYNEQFF	TGTGCCAGCAGTTACGACAGGGGCCTTTACAATGAGCAGTTCTTC
many	TRBD1	TRBV5-4	TRBJ1-3	CASSSTQGTGENTIYF	TGTGCCAGCAGCTCAACCCAAGGGACAGGGGAAAACACCATATATTTT
many	NA	TRBV14	TRBJ2-3	CASSLDWDTQYF	TGTGCCAGCAGCCTAGACTGGGATACGCAGTATTTT
many	NA	TRBV13	TRBJ1-3	CASSPGSSGNTIYF	TGTGCCAGCAGTCCCGGGTCCTCTGGAAACACCATATATTTT
many	NA	TRBV5-1	TRBJ2-1	CASSLMGANEQFF	TGCGCCAGCAGCTTGATGGGGGCCAATGAGCAGTTCTTC
NA	TRBD1	TRBV6-9	TRBJ2-7	CASSYGTGASTNSYEQYF	TGTGCCAGCAGTTACGGGACAGGGGCCTCGACGAACTCCTACGAGCAGTACTTC
many	NA	TRBV6-1	TRBJ1-5	CASSQRRNQPQHF	TGTGCCAGCAGTCAGCGGCGCAATCAGCCCCAGCATTTT
many	TRBD2	TRBV20-1	TRBJ2-3	CSARSGGALDTQYF	TGCAGTGCTAGGAGCGGGGGGGCCTTAGATACGCAGTATTTT
NA	TRBD2	TRBV28	TRBJ2-3	CVSSFTGGTQYF	TGTGTTAGCAGTTTTACCGGGGGGACGCAGTATTTT
NA	TRBD1	TRBV12-3/TRBV12-4	TRBJ2-7	CTSSLQGYEQYF	TGTACCAGCAGTTTACAGGGGTACGAGCAGTACTTC
NA	NA	TRBV28	TRBJ2-7	CASSFGTVKGEQYF	TGTGCCAGCAGTTTTGGGACGGTAAAGGGGGAGCAGTACTTC
many	TRBD2	TRBV19	TRBJ2-1	CASRELAGQGDEQFF	TGTGCCAGTAGAGAACTAGCGGGACAAGGCGATGAGCAGTTCTTC
many	TRBD1	TRBV4-3	TRBJ1-4	CASSQRTGGAFREKLFF	TGCGCCAGCAGCCAAAGGACAGGGGGCGCCTTCCGGGAAAAACTGTTTTTT
NA	NA	TRBV2	TRBJ2-1	CASGPRVEYNEQFF	TGTGCCAGCGGTCCGCGGGTAGAGTATAATGAGCAGTTCTTC
many	NA	TRBV4-1	TRBJ1-1	CASSQVRGAHTEAFF	TGCGCCAGCAGCCAAGTCCGGGGGGCACACACTGAAGCTTTCTTT
many	NA	TRBV7-9	TRBJ2-1	CASRFRDEYNEQFF	TGTGCCAGCAGATTCCGGGACGAATACAATGAGCAGTTCTTC
many	NA	TRBV20-1	TRBJ1-6	CSARETGYNSPLHF	TGCAGTGCTAGAGAAACAGGGTATAATTCACCCCTCCACTTT
many	TRBD2	TRBV7-9	TRBJ2-2	CASSLGASGRDTGELFF	TGTGCCAGCAGCTTAGGAGCTAGCGGGAGAGACACCGGGGAGCTGTTTTTT
NA	TRBD1	TRBV6-6	TRBJ2-7	CASSKQGTPYNKQYF	TGTGCCAGCAGTAAACAGGGGACCCCTTACAATAAGCAGTACTTC
NA	TRBD1	TRBV15	TRBJ1-1	CASSGNRGRINQAFF	TGTGCTAGCAGTGGGAACAGGGGGCGAATTAACCAAGCTTTCTTT
many	TRBD1	TRBV18	TRBJ2-1	CASSGRGRLNEQFF	TGTGCCAGCTCAGGCAGGGGGCGTCTCAATGAGCAGTTCTTC
many	TRBD1	TRBV11-3	TRBJ2-7	CASRSDRVDEQYF	TGTGCCAGCAGGTCGGACAGGGTCGACGAGCAGTACTTC
once	TRBD2	TRBV3-1	TRBJ2-1	CASRASSGGAYNEQFF	TGTGCCAGCAGAGCTTCTAGCGGGGGGGCCTACAATGAGCAGTTCTTC
NA	NA	TRBV20-1	TRBJ1-1	CSANRALNTEAFF	TGCAGTGCTAACAGGGCGTTGAACACTGAAGCTTTCTTT
many	NA	TRBV9	TRBJ2-2	CASSVRSGELFF	TGTGCCAGCAGCGTACGATCCGGGGAGCTGTTTTTT
many	TRBD1	TRBV7-9	TRBJ1-4	CASSFAQGADEKLFF	TGTGCCAGCAGCTTCGCACAGGGGGCAGATGAAAAACTGTTTTTT
many	TRBD1	TRBV5-1	TRBJ2-5	CASSRTGGEETQYF	TGCGCCAGCAGTCGCACAGGGGGCGAAGAGACCCAGTACTTC
NA	NA	TRBV5-5	TRBJ1-2	CASSLKPPDGYTF	TGTGCCAGCAGCTTGAAACCCCCAGATGGCTACACCTTC
NA	NA	TRBV14	TRBJ1-1	CASSQKAGTGEASF	TGTGCCAGCAGCCAAAAAGCGGGGACTGGCGAAGCTTCCTTT